Following are 23 T cell receptor beta chains from one sample sequenced in a study of T cell changes during pregnancy in multiple sclerosis. Profiled with immunoSEQ multiplex PCR; TCRdb holds only in-frame clones, not every one. The repertoire holds over 45,000 clones, with 85% to 90% as singletons. The specimen comprised peripheral blood, sampled in the first trimester of pregnancy. The receptors come from a female donor in good health, enrolled as a control in a pregnancy study.

This chain joins TRBV10-3 and TRBJ2-7; 9 positions agree with TRBD2. V shed 3 bases and J 2 bases; nucleotides not matched to a gene: 5. Germline-derived CDR1 and CDR2 are ENHRY and SYGVKD. CDR3 length: 15 residues. The CDR3 sequence: CAISEGAGGPYEQYF. CDR3 coding DNA: TGTGCCATCAGTGAAGGGGCGGGGGGGCCCTACGAGCAGTACTTC.

The chain couples TRBV5-8 to TRBJ1-5; no firm D call. Germline CDR1 reads SGHTS; CDR2 reads YDEGEE. The CDR3 is 11 amino acids. The V gene lost 4 bases and the J gene lost 4 bases, with 3 bases spanning the gap. The CDR3 sequence: CASSQNQPQHF. CDR3 coding DNA: TGTGCCAGCAGCCAAAATCAGCCCCAGCATTTT. Together with reference TRBV5-8 and TRBJ1-5, the CDR3 gives the full variable domain: EAGVTQSPTHLIKTRGQQATLRCSPISGHTSVYWYQQALGLGLQFLLWYDEGEERNRGNFPPRFSGRQFPNYSSELNVNALELEDSALYLCASSQNQPQHFGDGTRLSIL.

The CDR3, as DNA: TGTGCCAGCTCACCTCCCGGGACATCAGATACGCAGTATTTT. Its translation: CASSPPGTSDTQYF. V is TRBV18 and J is TRBJ2-3; the D gene is possibly TRBD1 (6 bases). This CDR3 is built from 14 residues. V gave up 3 bases and J gave up 4 bases, with 11 bases separating them. Germline assignment: CDR1 KGHSH and CDR2 LQKENI.

Comment on this clone: Mismatch with germline at one junction end may stem from a read error. The V call is TRBV6-1, the J call TRBJ2-3; weak D call: TRBD2 (5 bases). Germline assignment: CDR1 MNHNS and CDR2 SASEGT. The CDR3 sequence is 14 residues long. The CDR3 region has the DNA TGTGCCAGCAGTGTGGGAGCGAGGGTGGCTACGTTGGGATTT. Translated: CASSVGARVATLGF.

This chain links TRBV5-1 with TRBJ2-7; 7 positions match TRBD1. In germline, CDR1 is SGHRS, CDR2 YFSETQ. The CDR3 runs to 15 residues. After removal of 0 bases from V and 2 bases from J, the junction contained 5 bases not matched to a gene. CDR3 loop: CASSLAPGTAYEQYF. The CDR3, as DNA: TGCGCCAGCAGCTTGGCCCCAGGGACAGCCTACGAGCAGTACTTC.

The rearrangement links TRBV27 to TRBJ2-1, with D possibly TRBD1 on 6 matching bases. Trimming left V 6 bases short and J 8 bases short, with 11 bases between. The CDR3 spans 12 residues. Looked up from germline, CDR1 is MNHEY and CDR2 is SMNVEV (reference sequence). The CDR3 coding sequence is TGTGCCAGCAGCCCTGGGGGCCATGAGCAGTTCTTC. This gives the protein CASSPGGHEQFF.

The chain has TRBV7-9 and TRBJ1-1, with D unresolved. Germline loops: CDR1 SEHNR, CDR2 FQNEAQ (reference sequence). CDR3 length equals 12 residues. The V end was cut by 1 base, the J end by 6 bases, with 6 bases between. CDR3 region: CASSLGVAEAFF. The CDR3 DNA follows: TGTGCCAGCAGCTTAGGAGTCGCTGAAGCTTTCTTT.

This chain connects TRBV5-1 to TRBJ2-1, with D possibly being TRBD2 (6 bases). Germline V gene data show CDR1 as SGHRS and CDR2 as YFSETQ. This CDR3 region has 17 residues. V lost 0 bases and J lost 5, with 18 bases in between. CDR3 DNA: TGCGCCAGCAGCTTGGCCGTCGGTGGGTGGGGGGACAATGAGCAGTTCTTC. It yields the protein CASSLAVGGWGDNEQFF.

This clone appeared a few times. This chain uses TRBV9 with TRBJ1-2; D is ambiguous. The germline CDR1 and CDR2 sequences are SGDLS and YYNGEE. V was trimmed by 0 bases and J by 4 bases, leaving 7 bases between them. CDR3 length equals 13 residues. In DNA, the CDR3 is TGTGCCAGCAGCGTAGGAGGCAGCTATGGCTACACCTTC. Its translation: CASSVGGSYGYTF.

The rearrangement joins TRBV28 to TRBJ1-1; weak D call: TRBD1 (5 bases). V lost 4 bases to trimming and J lost 2 bases, with 11 bases between them. CDR3 length: 14 residues. CDR1 is MDHEN, CDR2 SYDVKM, per germline. CDR3 sequence (DNA): TGTGCCAGCAGTTCGGCAGGGATAAACACTGAAGCTTTCTTT. The encoded protein is CASSSAGINTEAFF.

The chain is built from TRBV10-3 and TRBJ1-4; 9 bases match TRBD1. With 10 bases clipped from V and 7 bases from J, the junction kept 7 bases outside the gene matches. Germline loops: CDR1 ENHRY, CDR2 SYGVKD. This CDR3 region has 13 residues. Here the CDR3 DNA reads TGTGCCACCCGACAGGGGGAGGGTGAAAAACTGTTTTTT. Protein: CATRQGEGEKLFF.

This rearrangement joins TRBV5-5 to TRBJ2-6, with D possibly matching TRBD1 (6 bases). This CDR3 has 14 residues. Germline values: CDR1 SGHKS, CDR2 YYEKEE (reference sequence). V was pared by 4 bases and J by 3 bases, with 8 bases between. The CDR3 DNA reads as TGTGCCAGCAGCCAGGACAGTGGGGCCAACGTCCTGACTTTC. This translates into CASSQDSGANVLTF.

The chain couples TRBV4-2 to TRBJ2-3; TRBD1 matches at 9 bases. Germline assignment: CDR1 LGHNA and CDR2 YNFKEQ. This CDR3 has 17 amino acids. Trimming cost V 0 bases and J 6 bases; bases outside gene matches: 10. The CDR3 reads CASSQEGGTGTKDTQYF. Written as DNA, the CDR3 is TGTGCCAGCAGCCAAGAGGGGGGGACAGGGACCAAGGATACGCAGTATTTT.

V and J are TRBV19 and TRBJ1-2; tentative D call: TRBD1 (5 bases). The CDR3 contains 15 residues. V was clipped by 7 bases and J by 4 bases, with 19 bases between them. Per the germline V gene, CDR1 is LNHDA and CDR2 is SQIVND (reference sequence). CDR3 nucleotides: TGTGCCAGTAACCGACCTTCAGGGATACCCTATGGCTACACCTTC. The encoded protein is CASNRPSGIPYGYTF.

The V gene is TRBV18, the J gene TRBJ1-5, with unresolved D. CDR3 size: 16 residues. Trimming took 5 bases from V and 6 from J, leaving 20 bases between them. Germline assignment: CDR1 KGHSH and CDR2 LQKENI. CDR3 bases: TGTGCCAGCTCAAAAAACCACCCGGGTCGCGGTCAGCCCCAGCATTTT. Amino acids: CASSKNHPGRGQPQHF.

The rearrangement joins TRBV9 to TRBJ2-3, with a possible D match to TRBD2 (5 bases). Germline CDR1 and CDR2: SGDLS and YYNGEE. The CDR3 length is 14 residues. V lost 4 bases, J lost 3 bases, and 12 bases lay in between. CDR3 nucleotides: TGTGCCAGCAGCTTAGGACCGGGGACAGATACGCAGTATTTT. It is translated as CASSLGPGTDTQYF.

This clone was counted only a few times. The chain is built from TRBV2 and TRBJ2-2, with TRBD2 matching over 13 bases. CDR3 length: 19 residues. V shed 1 base and J 5 bases; nucleotides not matched to a gene: 10. CDR1 and CDR2 from the germline V gene are SNHLY and FYNNEI. The CDR3 region has the DNA TGTGCCAGCAGTGAAGTGATACCGGGACTAGCGGGATTGACCGGGGAGCTGTTTTTT. Translated: CASSEVIPGLAGLTGELFF. The variable domain in full, with the rest retrieved from reference TRBV2 and TRBJ2-2, is EPEVTQTPSHQVTQMGQEVILRCVPISNHLYFYWYRQILGQKVEFLVSFYNNEISEKSEIFDDQFSVERPDGSNFTLKIRSTKLEDSAMYFCASSEVIPGLAGLTGELFFGEGSRLTVL.

V gene TRBV4-1 combines with J gene TRBJ1-5; D is undetermined. CDR1 and CDR2 (germline): MGHRA, YSYEKL. Trimming removed 1 base at V and 5 bases at J, with 15 bases between. The CDR3 length is 16 residues. The CDR3 reads CASSQGTEAVHQPQHF. CDR3 coding DNA: TGCGCCAGCAGCCAAGGCACTGAGGCTGTTCATCAGCCCCAGCATTTT.

In DNA form, the CDR3 reads TGTGCCAGCGCCCAGGGGGTCGGGGAGCAGTACTTC. Protein sequence: CASAQGVGEQYF. The chain is built from TRBV10-3 and TRBJ2-7; 7 bases line up with TRBD1. Germline V gives CDR1 ENHRY, CDR2 SYGVKD. This CDR3 region has 12 residues. The V and J ends lost 10 bases and 7 bases, in that order; junction bases with no gene match: 10.

The chain has TRBV18 and TRBJ2-2, with 11 bases aligning to TRBD2. V lost 1 base, J lost 7 bases, and 8 bases stayed unmatched. This CDR3 comprises 17 residues. Per germline, CDR1 KGHSH and CDR2 LQKENI. CDR3 nucleotide sequence: TGTGCCAGCTCACCACGGAATAGCGGGAGGGCCGACGGGGAGCTGTTTTTT. Protein product: CASSPRNSGRADGELFF.

This clone was seen just once. The rearrangement links TRBV28 to TRBJ2-1, with 8 bases matching TRBD2. Germline V lookup: CDR1 MDHEN, CDR2 SYDVKM. V trimming: 6 bases; J trimming: 1 base; junction bases outside the gene matches: 17. The CDR3 is made up of 19 amino acids. The chain's CDR3 is CASSLRRILSGESYNEQFF. The CDR3 coding sequence is TGTGCCAGCAGCTTAAGGCGCATCCTTAGCGGGGAGTCCTACAATGAGCAGTTCTTC. The whole variable domain, filled in from reference TRBV28 and TRBJ2-1, reads DVKVTQSSRYLVKRTGEKVFLECVQDMDHENMFWYRQDPGLGLRLIYFSYDVKMKEKGDIPEGYSVSREKKERFSLILESASTNQTSMYLCASSLRRILSGESYNEQFFGPGTRLTVL.

The genes are TRBV27 and TRBJ2-3, with D perhaps TRBD2 (6 bases). Trimming removed 5 bases from V and 6 bases from J, with 12 bases in between. Germline-derived CDR1 and CDR2 are MNHEY and SMNVEV (reference sequence). This CDR3 is 13 amino acids long. CDR3 region: CASSPRDFDTQYF. In DNA form, the CDR3 reads TGTGCCAGCAGTCCCCGGGACTTCGATACGCAGTATTTT.

The V call is TRBV9, the J call TRBJ1-3; D not certain. V was pared by 4 bases and J by 1 base, with 6 bases between. The V gene's germline CDR1 is SGDLS and CDR2 YYNGEE. CDR3 length: 13 amino acids. CDR3 DNA sequence: TGTGCCAGCAGCTACGGGTCTGGAAACACCATATATTTT. Its translation: CASSYGSGNTIYF.